A single sample gave rise to the 22 T cell receptor beta chains below, sequenced in a study of tumor-infiltrating lymphocytes in localized non-small cell lung cancer (dated by TCRdb to the early 2020s). Library preparation used the immunoSEQ multiplex PCR assay. The table was pulled from immuneACCESS by TCRdb, which kept in-frame rearrangements only. Such tables lose some clones; where checked, under half of the loss comes from unresolved V genes, and the rest has no known cause. This sample comprises around 15,000 clones, 65% to 85% of them detected only once. The leading ten clones occupy under 13% of the sample. The sample taken for sequencing was uninvolved lung tissue not adjacent to the tumor. The receptor set was obtained from a human donor with non-small cell lung cancer.

V is TRBV16 and J is TRBJ1-4; tentatively, D is TRBD1 (6 bases). Germline CDR1 reads KGHSY; CDR2 reads FQNENV. The germline V and J ends were trimmed by 0 bases and 8 bases, with 10 bases remaining between them. CDR3 length: 14 residues. This CDR3 reads CASSQSGQTEKLFF. The CDR3 DNA is TGTGCCAGCAGCCAATCGGGACAAACCGAAAAACTGTTTTTT.

This clone was detected once. The J gene is TRBJ1-5, the V gene TRBV2; D remains unclear. V was clipped by 8 bases and J by 2 bases, with 10 bases between them. There are 13 residues in the CDR3. Germline V lookup: CDR1 SNHLY, CDR2 FYNNEI. CDR3 DNA: TGTGCCAGCGAGGAGGGTGGCAATCAGCCCCAGCATTTT. This translates into CASEEGGNQPQHF.

This chain joins TRBV19 and TRBJ1-1; the match to TRBD1 covers 8 bases. The length of the CDR3 is 15 residues. Germline values: CDR1 LNHDA, CDR2 SQIVND (reference sequence). Losses at the gene ends were 6 bases for V and 4 bases for J; bases not matched to a gene: 10. The CDR3 here is CASSPERQGSTEAFF. CDR3 nucleotides: TGTGCCAGTAGCCCGGAAAGACAGGGGAGCACTGAAGCTTTCTTT.

The genes are TRBV2 and TRBJ2-1, with 7 bases lining up with TRBD1. V shed 1 base, J shed 11 bases, and the junction held 11 bases outside the gene matches. The CDR3 spans 15 residues. Germline CDR1 and CDR2: SNHLY and FYNNEI. This chain's CDR3 is CASSEGDRFRIQQFF. DNA for the CDR3: TGTGCCAGCAGTGAAGGGGACAGATTCCGAATCCAGCAGTTCTTC.

This chain joins TRBV5-1 and TRBJ1-4, with a possible D match to TRBD1 (6 bases). V lost 4 bases and J lost 5, with 18 bases in between. The CDR3 runs to 16 residues. CDR1 and CDR2 (germline): SGHRS, YFSETQ. The CDR3 bases are TGCGCCAGCAGCGCGGCTCCGGGGGCAGGAAATGAAAAACTGTTTTTT. Protein product: CASSAAPGAGNEKLFF.

The J gene is TRBJ2-2, the V gene TRBV27; D perhaps matches TRBD2 (5 bases). Trimming left V 7 bases short and J 0 bases short, with 21 bases between. Germline CDR1 and CDR2: MNHEY and SMNVEV (reference sequence). The CDR3 runs to 18 residues. The CDR3 here is CASTFMKDFNTNTGELFF. CDR3 sequence (DNA): TGTGCCAGCACCTTCATGAAGGACTTTAACACGAACACCGGGGAGCTGTTTTTT.

The gene calls are TRBV10-3 and TRBJ2-7, with TRBD1 matching over 7 bases. With V trimmed by 8 bases and J by 0 bases, 4 bases remained unmatched. CDR1 and CDR2 from the germline V gene are ENHRY and SYGVKD. The CDR3 loop spans 13 amino acids. As DNA, the CDR3 is TGTGCCATCGGGGACAGCTACTCCTACGAGCAGTACTTC. Amino acids: CAIGDSYSYEQYF.

In its sample, this clone was seen once. The V call is TRBV7-6, the J call TRBJ1-4; weak D call: TRBD1 (5 bases). The length of the CDR3 is 14 residues. Trimming shortened V by 5 bases and J by 4 bases, and 11 bases separated the two germline ends. Germline-derived CDR1 and CDR2 are SGHVS and FNYEAQ. CDR3: CASSRDSGNEKLFF. The CDR3 DNA is TGTGCCAGCAGCCGCGACAGTGGTAATGAAAAACTGTTTTTT.

The chain links TRBV4-1 to TRBJ2-5; TRBD1 aligns across 7 bases. The V gene's germline CDR1 is MGHRA and CDR2 YSYEKL. J was trimmed by 5 bases and V by 4 bases; bases with no gene match: 7. The CDR3 has 14 amino acids. The CDR3 DNA sequence: TGCGCCAGCAGCCTCGTACAGGGGTTGGAGACCCAGTACTTC. This codes for CASSLVQGLETQYF.

The chain joins TRBV10-2 to TRBJ2-3, with D unresolved. Germline V CDR1 and CDR2: WSHSY, SAAADI. Trimming took 3 bases from V and 4 from J, leaving 8 bases between them. The CDR3 covers 13 residues. In nucleotides, the CDR3 is TGCGCCAGCAGTGACGGGTCCCCAGATACGCAGTATTTT. As protein: CASSDGSPDTQYF.

V gene TRBV5-1 combines with J gene TRBJ2-3; 8 bases are shared with TRBD1. From germline, CDR1 is SGHRS and CDR2 YFSETQ. The CDR3 extends over 14 amino acids. With 8 bases clipped from V and 6 bases from J, the junction kept 11 bases outside the gene matches. CDR3 sequence: CASMYGTGEDTQYF. The CDR3 DNA sequence: TGCGCCAGTATGTACGGGACAGGAGAGGATACGCAGTATTTT.

The CDR3 nucleotides are TGTGCCACCAGCAGAGCCAAGGGTGAGAGCTATGGCTACACCTTC. Residues: CATSRAKGESYGYTF. The chain links TRBV15 to TRBJ1-2; D ambiguous. V was clipped by 1 base and J by 4 bases, with 13 bases between them. This CDR3 region has 15 residues. Germline V gene sequence: CDR1 LNHNV, CDR2 YYDKDF (reference sequence).

This chain links TRBV6-1 with TRBJ2-2; perhaps TRBD1 as D (5 bases). V lost 6 bases and J 1 base, leaving 6 bases between the germline ends. The CDR3 covers 13 residues. Germline V gene sequence: CDR1 MNHNS, CDR2 SASEGT. CDR3 residues: CASRRGNTGELFF. As DNA, the CDR3 is TGTGCCAGCAGAAGGGGGAACACCGGGGAGCTGTTTTTT.

The rearrangement uses TRBV5-1 and TRBJ2-5, with D perhaps matching TRBD1 (6 bases). Gene TRBJ2-7 matches the end of the DNA better, so the J call may be wrong. Per the germline V gene, CDR1 is SGHRS and CDR2 is YFSETQ. CDR3 length: 14 residues. The CDR3 sequence: CASSLAGTSYEQYF. In nucleotides, the CDR3 is TGCGCCAGCAGCTTGGCCGGGACAAGCTACGAGCAGTACTTC.

This chain connects TRBV5-1 to TRBJ2-1, with 8 bases identical to TRBD1. The trim removed 0 bases at V and 9 bases at J, leaving 8 bases unmatched. The CDR3 length is 15 residues. CDR1 and CDR2 (germline): SGHRS, YFSETQ. In DNA form, the CDR3 reads TGCGCCAGCAGCTTGGAGGGCAGGGGGCTAAGTGAGCAGTTCTTC. Protein sequence: CASSLEGRGLSEQFF.

The V call is TRBV6-1, the J call TRBJ1-2; D not resolved. Germline CDR1 is MNHNS and CDR2 is SASEGT. The V and J ends lost 7 bases and 10 bases respectively, with 16 bases between them. This CDR3 spans 12 amino acids. The CDR3 protein is CASKSDRLDYTF. In DNA, the CDR3 is TGTGCCAGCAAATCGGACCGTCTTGACTACACCTTC.

Only a few counts were recorded for this clone. The chain uses TRBV5-4 and TRBJ2-7; 9 bases align to TRBD2. J gave up 1 base and V 4 bases, and 9 bases lay outside the gene matches. CDR1 and CDR2 from the germline V gene are SGHNT and YYREEE (reference sequence). This CDR3 comprises 16 residues. The CDR3 protein is CASSPVAGVVSYEQYF. The CDR3 DNA reads TGTGCCAGCAGCCCCGTAGCGGGAGTAGTTTCCTACGAGCAGTACTTC.

V usage is TRBV5-6 and J usage is TRBJ2-6; D is unclear. Deletions cut 2 bases from V and 0 bases from J, with 6 bases between. Per the germline V gene, CDR1 is SGHDT and CDR2 is YYEEEE. This CDR3 region has 15 residues. Written as DNA, the CDR3 is TGTGCCAGCAGCTTCAGAATCTCTGGGGCCAACGTCCTGACTTTC. As protein: CASSFRISGANVLTF.

The V call is TRBV6-6, the J call TRBJ1-1; D may be TRBD1 (6 bases). V lost 6 bases and J lost 1, with 15 bases in between. The CDR3 is 15 amino acids. Looked up from germline, CDR1 is MNHNY and CDR2 is SVGAGI (reference sequence). The CDR3 spells CASRRGRAGNTEAFF. CDR3 DNA: TGTGCCAGCAGGCGGGGGCGGGCAGGGAACACTGAAGCTTTCTTT.

This clone has only a few counts. The chain uses TRBV2 and TRBJ1-3; D uncertain. The CDR3 sequence is 15 residues long. With 0 bases removed from V and 0 bases from J, the gap between germline ends came to 6 bases. Germline CDR1 is SNHLY and CDR2 is FYNNEI. The CDR3 sequence is CASSEARNSGNTIYF. The CDR3 DNA is TGTGCCAGCAGTGAAGCGCGTAACTCTGGAAACACCATATATTTT.

The chain carries TRBV5-5 and TRBJ2-7; 7 bases align to TRBD1. The trim removed 0 bases at V and 4 bases at J, leaving 7 bases unmatched. Germline values: CDR1 SGHKS, CDR2 YYEKEE (reference sequence). The CDR3 spans 15 residues. CDR3 bases: TGTGCCAGCAGCTTGGGGACAGGAATGGGGTACGAGCAGTACTTC. Translating it yields CASSLGTGMGYEQYF.

In the case of this clone: This sample includes further DNA sequences coding for the same CDR3. The rearrangement links TRBV6-5 to TRBJ2-5; D call uncertain. Germline V gene data show CDR1 as MNHEY and CDR2 as SVGAGI. Deletions cut 0 bases from V and 5 bases from J, with 7 bases between. The CDR3 is made up of 13 amino acids. The CDR3 loop is CASSYSDGETQYF. CDR3 sequence (DNA): TGTGCCAGCAGTTACTCGGACGGGGAGACCCAGTACTTC.